The 25 T cell receptor beta chains presented below share a single source sample, sequenced in a study of T cells in women clearing cervical HPV infection. Produced via immunoSEQ multiplex PCR; TCRdb's table is partial and in-frame only. This sample's clone table lists some 20,000 clones. Sample: blood buffy coat. The receptors were gathered from a woman between 18 and 75 years old with a cervical HPV16 infection that either progressed to CIN3+ or cleared (not recorded which).

Regarding this clone: The read is 3 residues too short to cover the CDR3 end, so that end is filled in from the germline J gene. This chain joins TRBV28 and TRBJ2-7; a weak D match, TRBD1 (5 bases). The CDR3 loop spans 13 amino acids. Germline assignment: CDR1 MDHEN and CDR2 SYDVKM. The V gene lost 5 bases and the J gene lost 3 bases, with 11 bases spanning the gap. The CDR3 is CASSIQDNYEQYF. CDR3 DNA, as far as it was read: TGTGCCAGCAGTATACAGGATAACTACGAG.

Worth noting for this clone: The read terminates 3 residues before the CDR3 end, so the remaining end is supplied by the germline J gene. The rearrangement joins TRBV27 to TRBJ2-5; TRBD1 agrees at 10 bases. In germline, CDR1 is MNHEY, CDR2 SMNVEV (reference sequence). The CDR3 runs 15 residues. The V segment lost 4 bases and the J segment 5 bases; nucleotides outside the gene matches: 7. The CDR3 sequence is CASSSGQGGRETQYF. The covered CDR3 bases are TGTGCCAGCAGTTCCGGACAGGGGGGGCGGGAGACC.

Note on this clone: The CDR3 end falls 3 residues outside the read, so it is completed with the germline J gene. The V call is TRBV28, the J call TRBJ2-5; possibly TRBD1 for D (5 bases). This CDR3 region has 14 residues. V was trimmed by 3 bases and J by 2 bases, leaving 10 bases between them. CDR1 MDHEN and CDR2 SYDVKM come from the germline V gene. The CDR3 is CASSLDKTQETQYF. The covered CDR3 bases are TGTGCCAGCAGTTTGGACAAGACACAAGAGACC.

Worth noting for this clone: Read coverage stops 3 residues before the CDR3 terminus; the germline J gene supplies the remainder. The J gene is TRBJ2-3, the V gene TRBV29-1; no definite D call. CDR3 length: 14 residues. Per the germline V gene, CDR1 is SQVTM and CDR2 is ANQGSEA. The V end lost 4 bases, the J end lost 0 bases, and 11 bases lay between the germline ends. The sequenced CDR3 bases are TGCAGCGTTGGACTCCGAGCTAGCACAGATACG. Translated: CSVGLRASTDT. The full CDR3 protein reads CSVGLRASTDTQYF.

Of note for this clone: Read coverage stops 3 residues before the CDR3 terminus; the germline J gene supplies the remainder. The rearrangement joins TRBV24-1 to TRBJ1-3, with a weak D call TRBD1 (6 bases). V shed 1 base and J shed 5 bases, with 11 bases lying between them. CDR1 and CDR2 from the germline V gene are KGHDR and SFDVKD. The CDR3 spans 15 residues. The chain's CDR3 is CATSDFEGERNTIYF. The sequenced part of the CDR3 DNA is TGTGCCACCAGTGATTTCGAGGGGGAACGAAACACC.

CDR3 DNA (partial): TGTGCCAGCAGCGCGGACAGGGTACATGAAAAA. Its protein is CASSADRVHEK. From start to end, the CDR3 is CASSADRVHEKLFF. V gene TRBV2 combines with J gene TRBJ1-4; 8 nucleotides agree with TRBD1. The sequence runs out 3 residues before the end of the CDR3; the remainder is reconstructed from the germline J gene. CDR3 length: 14 amino acids. Germline CDR1 and CDR2: SNHLY and FYNNEI. Losses at the gene ends were 6 bases for V and 6 bases for J; bases not matched to a gene: 6.

Comment on this clone: The CDR3 extends 3 residues past the end of the read, so its final part is completed from the germline J gene. V and J are TRBV7-2 and TRBJ2-1, with D possibly matching TRBD2 (6 bases). Per germline, CDR1 SGHTA and CDR2 FQGNSA. This CDR3 is 13 amino acids long. V lost 7 bases and J lost 7, with 14 bases in between. CDR3 in amino acids: CASKEAGWNEQFF. The CDR3 bases that were read are TGTGCCAGCAAGGAGGCGGGGTGGAATGAG.

A note on this clone: The read terminates 3 residues before the CDR3 end, so the remaining end is supplied by the germline J gene. The chain joins TRBV20-1 to TRBJ1-2, with 7 bases fitting TRBD1. The CDR3 has 16 residues. The germline V gene has CDR1 DFQATT and CDR2 SNEGSKA (reference sequence). V lost 6 bases to trimming and J lost 2 bases; unmatched junction nucleotides: 15. CDR3 sequence reads: CSAPHTGQGENYGYTF. Partial CDR3 DNA: TGCAGTGCGCCCCACACGGGGCAGGGGGAGAACTATGGC.

Turning to this clone: The read halts 3 residues ahead of the CDR3 end, with the missing end drawn from the germline J gene. The V gene is TRBV30, the J gene TRBJ1-2, with D perhaps TRBD1 (6 bases). Trimming took 3 bases from V and 5 from J, leaving 13 bases between them. The CDR3 sequence is 13 residues long. From germline, CDR1 is GTSNPN and CDR2 SVGIG (reference sequence). CDR3 residues: CAWSQDSTYGYTF. The part of the CDR3 DNA that was read is TGTGCCTGGAGCCAGGACAGTACGTATGGC. The whole variable domain, remainder taken from reference TRBV30 and TRBJ1-2, is SQTIHQWPATLVQPVGSPLSLECTVEGTSNPNLYWYRQAAGRGLQLLFYSVGIGQISSEVPQNLSASRPQDRQFILSSKKLLLSDSGFYLCAWSQDSTYGYTFGSGTRLTVV.

Details on this clone: From the germline J gene comes the end of the CDR3, since the read stops 3 residues before it. The chain couples TRBV9 to TRBJ1-5, with 9 bases fitting TRBD1. The junction had 2 bases not matched to a gene; V was cut back by 0 bases and J by 4 bases. Germline assignment: CDR1 SGDLS and CDR2 YYNGEE. The CDR3 has 15 residues. The CDR3 region is CASSVGDRDNQPQHF. The part of the CDR3 DNA that was read is TGTGCCAGCAGCGTAGGGGACAGGGATAATCAGCCC.

A note on this clone: The CDR3 end lies 3 residues beyond the end of the read and is filled in from the germline J gene. The J gene is TRBJ2-2, the V gene TRBV2; D ambiguous. V dropped 7 bases and J dropped 5 bases, with 8 bases sitting between them. From germline, CDR1 is SNHLY and CDR2 FYNNEI. The length of the CDR3 is 12 residues. CDR3 region: CASIRQTGELFF. The CDR3 DNA, read in part, is TGTGCCAGCATACGCCAGACCGGGGAG.

To note about this clone: Read sequence stops 3 residues before the CDR3 end, and the germline J gene provides the missing end. This chain links TRBV7-2 with TRBJ2-3; 12 bases align to TRBD2. The CDR3 runs to 15 residues. The germline V gene has CDR1 SGHTA and CDR2 FQGNSA. V lost 6 bases and J lost 5; bases outside the gene matches: 6. The CDR3 bases that were read are TGTGCCAGCAGTCCTAGCGGGGGGGCGATAGATACG. Residues: CASSPSGGAIDT. The complete CDR3 reads CASSPSGGAIDTQYF.

To note about this clone: Read sequence stops 3 residues before the CDR3 end, and the germline J gene provides the missing end. This chain connects TRBV7-3 to TRBJ2-1; possibly TRBD1 or TRBD2 for D (5 bases each). V lost 2 bases and J 6 bases, leaving 8 bases between the germline ends. The length of the CDR3 is 13 residues. Germline V gives CDR1 SGHTA, CDR2 FQGTGA. Partial CDR3 DNA: TGTGCCAGCAGCTTATCAGGGAGCAATGAG. It codes for CASSLSGSNE. The full CDR3 reads CASSLSGSNEQFF.

In the case of this clone: The missing CDR3 end, 3 residues past where the read stops, is filled in from the germline J gene. The J gene is TRBJ1-1, the V gene TRBV6-2 or TRBV6-3; possibly TRBD1 for D (5 bases). Germline assignment: CDR1 MNHEY and CDR2 SVGEGT. The CDR3 length is 13 residues. Trimming pared 8 bases from V and 1 base from J, leaving 11 bases between. CDR3 bases read: TGTGCCAGCCATGAAGGGGCGAACACTGAA. Translation: CASHEGANTE. The full CDR3 protein is CASHEGANTEAFF.

Worth noting for this clone: Read sequence stops 3 residues before the CDR3 end, and the germline J gene provides the missing end. This chain links TRBV11-1 with TRBJ2-3, with 13 bases identical to TRBD2. This CDR3 comprises 15 residues. V trimming: 6 bases; J trimming: 4 bases; junction bases outside the gene matches: 4. Germline V lookup: CDR1 SGHAT, CDR2 FQDESV (reference sequence). The sequenced part of the CDR3 DNA is TGTGCCAGCAGTGCACTAGCGGGGGGGCCAGATACG. Its translation is CASSALAGGPDT. The entire CDR3 protein reads CASSALAGGPDTQYF.

Turning to this clone: The DNA ends 3 residues before the CDR3 does, and the rest of the CDR3 is filled in from the germline J gene. The chain recombines TRBV20-1 with TRBJ2-2; tentatively, D is TRBD1 (5 bases). Between the trimmed V and J ends, which lost 6 bases and 0 bases, there was a span of 14 bases. The CDR3 loop spans 15 amino acids. Germline CDR1 is DFQATT and CDR2 is SNEGSKA (reference sequence). CDR3 amino acids: CSATNRLANTGELFF. CDR3 bases read: TGCAGTGCCACCAACAGGCTCGCGAACACCGGGGAG.

Regarding this clone: With the read ending 3 residues before the CDR3 end, the germline J gene is used to fill in that end. The chain is built from TRBV6-4 and TRBJ2-3; D is tentatively TRBD1 or TRBD2 (6 bases each). The length of the CDR3 is 14 residues. CDR1 is MRHNA, CDR2 SNTAGT, per germline. This CDR3 reads CASSEFAGQETQYF. The sequenced CDR3 bases are TGTGCCAGCAGTGAGTTCGCGGGACAAGAGACG.

The covered CDR3 bases are TGTGCCTGGAGTGTAGCGGGGGGCCCTGCG. Its protein is CAWSVAGGPA. The entire CDR3 is CAWSVAGGPAQYF. The chain combines TRBV30 with TRBJ2-3, with 9 bases aligning to TRBD2. Sequencing ends 3 residues short of the CDR3 end; the germline J gene provides the rest. CDR1 and CDR2 from the germline V gene are GTSNPN and SVGIG (reference sequence). There are 13 residues in the CDR3.

Note on this clone: Read coverage stops 3 residues before the CDR3 terminus; the germline J gene supplies the remainder. The chain carries TRBV5-6 and TRBJ1-4; the D is unclear. The CDR3 loop spans 13 amino acids. The V end lost 4 bases, the J end lost 8 bases, and 12 bases lay between the germline ends. The germline V gene encodes CDR1 SGHDT and CDR2 YYEEEE. CDR3 protein: CASSEKGWEKLFF. The CDR3 bases that were read are TGTGCCAGCAGCGAGAAGGGCTGGGAAAAA.

On this clone itself: The read gets to within 3 residues of the CDR3 end, and the germline J gene fills in the rest. The chain employs TRBV4-1 and TRBJ2-2; the D gene is possibly TRBD1 (6 bases). This CDR3 is built from 16 residues. The ends were cut back, 1 base at V and 6 bases at J, with 15 bases in the middle. Looked up from germline, CDR1 is MGHRA and CDR2 is YSYEKL. The sequenced part of the CDR3 DNA is TGCGCCAGCAGCCAAGGGAGACAGGTGGTCCCCGGGGAG. This encodes CASSQGRQVVPGE. The whole CDR3 protein is CASSQGRQVVPGELFF.

To note about this clone: The read halts 3 residues ahead of the CDR3 end, with the missing end drawn from the germline J gene. The rearrangement joins TRBV20-1 to TRBJ1-6, with D maybe TRBD1 (6 bases). This CDR3 comprises 16 residues. V was pared by 2 bases and J by 7 bases, with 18 bases between. Germline V gene sequence: CDR1 DFQATT, CDR2 SNEGSKA (reference sequence). Partial CDR3 DNA: TGCAGTGCTAGATCCCTACCGGGACACGACAATTCACCC. As protein: CSARSLPGHDNSP. In full, the CDR3 reads CSARSLPGHDNSPLHF.

Notes on this clone: The read ends 3 residues before the CDR3 terminus; that terminus is restored from the germline J gene. The chain joins TRBV2 to TRBJ1-3; D not certain. This CDR3 has 14 amino acids. Per the germline V gene, CDR1 is SNHLY and CDR2 is FYNNEI. Trimming removed 6 bases at V and 0 bases at J, with 9 bases between. The CDR3 DNA, read in part, is TGTGCCAGCAGCAACGGTTTCTCTGGAAACACC. Its protein product is CASSNGFSGNT. The full CDR3 reads CASSNGFSGNTIYF.

To note about this clone: The read ends 3 residues before the CDR3 terminus; that terminus is restored from the germline J gene. This rearrangement joins TRBV7-2 to TRBJ1-5; 8 positions match TRBD1. Unmatched junction bases numbered 6, after V lost 5 bases and J lost 3 bases. Germline CDR1 reads SGHTA; CDR2 reads FQGNSA. The CDR3 length is 15 residues. CDR3: CASSLDRGYNQPQHF. The CDR3 DNA, read in part, is TGTGCCAGCAGCCTTGACAGGGGTTACAATCAGCCC. The full variable domain, its missing parts supplied by reference TRBV7-2 and TRBJ1-5, is GAGVSQSPSNKVTEKGKDVELRCDPISGHTALYWYRQSLGQGLEFLIYFQGNSAPDKSGLPSDRFSAERTGGSVSTLTIQRTQQEDSAVYLCASSLDRGYNQPQHFGDGTRLSIL.

As regards this clone: The read ends 3 residues early relative to the CDR3; the germline J gene fills the gap. This sequence joins TRBV6-1 and TRBJ1-1; no clear D. Germline V CDR1 and CDR2: MNHNS, SASEGT. V was shortened by 4 bases and J by 1 base, with 10 bases between the two germline ends. CDR3 length: 14 residues. CDR3 DNA, as far as it was read: TGTGCCAGCAGTGTGCAGGCAGGGAACACTGAA. Residues: CASSVQAGNTE. The whole CDR3 protein reads CASSVQAGNTEAFF.

A word on this clone: The read gets to within 3 residues of the CDR3 end, and the germline J gene fills in the rest. This chain links TRBV15 with TRBJ2-5; no reliable D call. CDR1 and CDR2 (germline): LNHNV, YYDKDF (reference sequence). The V gene lost 1 base and the J gene lost 4 bases, with 10 bases spanning the gap. There are 14 residues in the CDR3. CDR3 DNA, as far as it was read: TGTGCCACCAGCAGAGGGTCAAGCTCAGAGACC. This sequence encodes CATSRGSSSET. The entire CDR3 protein is CATSRGSSSETQYF.